The sequence of this TCR beta chain was determined in a study of tumor-infiltrating lymphocytes in primary liver carcinoma. Overall study: Tumor lesions were T1-T3 N0M0 and spanned roughly 4 to 11 cm.

TCR beta cDNA was made from 500 ng total RNA with a constant-region primer. Construction of TCR beta libraries relied on three successive nested multiplex PCR rounds employing slightly modified ARM-PCR. Amplification in the first two PCR rounds was performed using TRBV1-TRBV30 forward primers and a C-beta reverse primer for roughly 10 cycles each. TCRdb independently ran MiXCR on the multiplex PCR reads; one entry per CDR3 protein. This table holds about 26,000 distinct CDR3 sequences, over 65% found once. Co-extraction of RNA and DNA was performed on about 18-30 mg of unsorted bulk tissue. Germline lookup yields CDR1 KGHDR and CDR2 SFDVKD. This CDR3 has 16 amino acids. On this clonotype: One junction end disagrees with the germline gene, perhaps due to a read error.

The chain uses TRBV24-1 and TRBJ2-1, with D maybe TRBD1 (6 bases). The sequence came from a middle-aged man with primary liver carcinoma and hepatitis B virus infection. Sequencing used liver tumor tissue from sampling region 3. The subset denotes: tumor region T3, left-lateral pole. The CDR3 loop is CATSDSAGTSYKEQFF. In nucleotides, the CDR3 is TGTGCCACCAGTGATTCTGCCGGGACAAGTTACAAAGAGCAGTTCTTC.